Reported below is one T cell receptor beta chain. The sample comes from a study of blood T cell repertoires in COVID-19. TCRdb's copy holds only in-frame clones and misses some; the assay was immunoSEQ multiplex PCR. This sample has 150,000 to 200,000 clones, with roughly 85% found just once. This clonotype was sampled from a man in his 60s with acute or convalescent COVID-19. The specimen was peripheral blood.

CDR3 bases: TGTGCCAGCAGCCAAGACCCCCAGGGTTACTATGGCTACACCTTC. Its protein product is CASSQDPQGYYGYTF. The chain has TRBV14 and TRBJ1-2; D is perhaps TRBD1 (5 bases). This CDR3 has 15 residues. Trimming removed 0 bases at V and 3 bases at J, with 11 bases between. Germline V gene data show CDR1 as SGHDN and CDR2 as FVKESK.